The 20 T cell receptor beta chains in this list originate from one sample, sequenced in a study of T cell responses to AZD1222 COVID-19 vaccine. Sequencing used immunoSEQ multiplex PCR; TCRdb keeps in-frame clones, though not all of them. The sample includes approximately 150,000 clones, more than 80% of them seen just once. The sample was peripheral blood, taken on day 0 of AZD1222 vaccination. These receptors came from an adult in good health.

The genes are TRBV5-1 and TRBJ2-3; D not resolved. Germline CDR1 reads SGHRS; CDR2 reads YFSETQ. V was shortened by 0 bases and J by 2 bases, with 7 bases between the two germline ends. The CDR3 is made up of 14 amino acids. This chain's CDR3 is CASSLATTTDTQYF. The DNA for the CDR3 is TGCGCCAGCAGCTTGGCTACAACCACAGATACGCAGTATTTT.

CDR3 sequence (DNA): TGTGCCAGCAGCTTAGCTGGAGCGGGAAAAGGGTTTGAGCAGTTCTTC. Encoded protein: CASSLAGAGKGFEQFF. This chain joins TRBV7-6 and TRBJ2-1; 7 nucleotides agree with TRBD2. V shed 0 bases and J 9 bases; nucleotides not matched to a gene: 11. From germline, CDR1 is SGHVS and CDR2 FNYEAQ. This CDR3 has 16 amino acids.

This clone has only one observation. CDR3: CASSQGATKQPQHF. CDR3 bases: TGTGCCAGCAGTCAGGGGGCGACGAAGCAGCCCCAGCATTTT. The V gene is TRBV6-7, the J gene TRBJ1-5; 8 bases agree with TRBD1. TRBV6-7 is identified as an open reading frame with a role that is uncertain. With V trimmed by 5 bases and J by 7 bases, 7 bases remained unmatched. The CDR3 contains 14 residues.

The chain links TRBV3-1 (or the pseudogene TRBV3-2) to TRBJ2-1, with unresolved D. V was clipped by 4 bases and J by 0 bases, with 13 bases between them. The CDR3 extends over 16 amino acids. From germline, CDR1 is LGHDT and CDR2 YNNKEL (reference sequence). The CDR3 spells CASSPRSLVSYNEQFF. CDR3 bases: TGTGCCAGCAGCCCCCGTAGCTTGGTCTCCTACAATGAGCAGTTCTTC.

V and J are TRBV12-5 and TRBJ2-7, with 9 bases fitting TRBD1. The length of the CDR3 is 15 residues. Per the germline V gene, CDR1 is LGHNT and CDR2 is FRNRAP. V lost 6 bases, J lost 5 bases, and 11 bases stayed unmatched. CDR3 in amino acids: CASGRPGTGRHEQYF. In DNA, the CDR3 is TGTGCTAGTGGCCGGCCCGGGACAGGGAGGCACGAGCAGTACTTC.

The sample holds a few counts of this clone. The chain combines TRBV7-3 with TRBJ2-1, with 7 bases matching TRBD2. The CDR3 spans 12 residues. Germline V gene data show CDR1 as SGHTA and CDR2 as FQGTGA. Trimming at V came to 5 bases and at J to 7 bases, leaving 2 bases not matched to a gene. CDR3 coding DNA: TGTGCCAGCAGCCGTAGCGGGAATGAGCAGTTCTTC. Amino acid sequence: CASSRSGNEQFF.

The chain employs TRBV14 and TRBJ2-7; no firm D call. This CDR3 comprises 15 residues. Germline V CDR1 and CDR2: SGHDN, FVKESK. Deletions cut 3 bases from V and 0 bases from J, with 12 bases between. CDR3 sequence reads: CASSQFWEASYEQYF. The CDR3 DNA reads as TGTGCCAGCAGCCAGTTTTGGGAAGCCTCCTACGAGCAGTACTTC.

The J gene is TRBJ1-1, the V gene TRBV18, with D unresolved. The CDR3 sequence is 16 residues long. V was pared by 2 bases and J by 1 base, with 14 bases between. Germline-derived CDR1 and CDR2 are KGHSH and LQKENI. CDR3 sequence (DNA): TGTGCCAGCTCACCAGGATCAACTACCGCGAACACTGAAGCTTTCTTT. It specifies CASSPGSTTANTEAFF.

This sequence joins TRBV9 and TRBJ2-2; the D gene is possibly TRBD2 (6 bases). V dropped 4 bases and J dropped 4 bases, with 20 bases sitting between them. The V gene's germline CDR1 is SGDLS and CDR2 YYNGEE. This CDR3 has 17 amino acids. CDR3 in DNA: TGTGCCAGCAGCCCCCAGGTCGGGGGAGGAGGCACCGGGGAGCTGTTTTTT. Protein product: CASSPQVGGGGTGELFF.

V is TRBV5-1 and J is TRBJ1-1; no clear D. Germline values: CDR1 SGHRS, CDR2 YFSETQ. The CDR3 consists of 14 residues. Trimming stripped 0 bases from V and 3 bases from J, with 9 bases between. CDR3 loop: CASSLARGDTEAFF. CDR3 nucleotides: TGCGCCAGCAGCTTGGCCCGTGGGGACACTGAAGCTTTCTTT.

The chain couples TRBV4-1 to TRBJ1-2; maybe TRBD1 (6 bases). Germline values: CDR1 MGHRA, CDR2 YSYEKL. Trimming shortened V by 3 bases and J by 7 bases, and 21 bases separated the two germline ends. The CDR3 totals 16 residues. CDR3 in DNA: TGCGCCAGCAGCCACTCACTGGACAGCGAGAGAGGTGGCTACACCTTC. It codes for CASSHSLDSERGGYTF.

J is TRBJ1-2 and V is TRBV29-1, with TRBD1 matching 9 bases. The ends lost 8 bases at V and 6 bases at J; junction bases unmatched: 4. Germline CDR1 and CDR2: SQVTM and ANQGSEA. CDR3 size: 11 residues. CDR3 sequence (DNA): TGCAGCTCATGGACAGGGGATGGCTACACCTTC. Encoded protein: CSSWTGDGYTF.

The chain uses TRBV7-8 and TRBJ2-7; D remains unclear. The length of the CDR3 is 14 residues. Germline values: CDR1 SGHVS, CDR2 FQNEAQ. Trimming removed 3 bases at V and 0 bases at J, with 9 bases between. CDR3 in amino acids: CASSFGSSSYEQYF. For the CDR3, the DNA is TGTGCCAGCAGCTTTGGTTCCTCCTCCTACGAGCAGTACTTC.

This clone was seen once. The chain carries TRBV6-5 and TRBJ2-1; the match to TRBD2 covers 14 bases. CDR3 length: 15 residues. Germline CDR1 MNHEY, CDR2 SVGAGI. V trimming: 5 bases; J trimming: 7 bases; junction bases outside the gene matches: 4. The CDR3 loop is CASSPGTSGRNEQFF. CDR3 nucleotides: TGTGCCAGCAGTCCCGGGACTAGCGGGAGAAATGAGCAGTTCTTC.

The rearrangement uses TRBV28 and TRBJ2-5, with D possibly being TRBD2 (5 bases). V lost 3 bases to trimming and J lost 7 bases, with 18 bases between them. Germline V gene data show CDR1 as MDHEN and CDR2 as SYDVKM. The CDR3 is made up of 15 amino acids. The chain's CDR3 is CASSFGPVARGTQYF. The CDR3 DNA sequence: TGTGCCAGCAGTTTCGGGCCGGTGGCCCGGGGGACCCAGTACTTC.

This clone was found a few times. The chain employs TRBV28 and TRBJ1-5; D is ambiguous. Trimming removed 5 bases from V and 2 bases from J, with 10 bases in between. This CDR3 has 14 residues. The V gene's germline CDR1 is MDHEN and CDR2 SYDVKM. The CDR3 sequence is CASSTKVGNQPQHF. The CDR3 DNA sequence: TGTGCCAGCAGTACGAAGGTGGGCAATCAGCCCCAGCATTTT.

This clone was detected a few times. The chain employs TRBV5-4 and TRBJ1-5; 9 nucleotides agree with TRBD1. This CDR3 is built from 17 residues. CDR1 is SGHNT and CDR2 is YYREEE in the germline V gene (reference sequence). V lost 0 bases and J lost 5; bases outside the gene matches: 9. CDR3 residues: CASSLEVGTGSHQPQHF. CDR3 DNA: TGTGCCAGCAGCTTGGAGGTCGGGACAGGGAGTCATCAGCCCCAGCATTTT.

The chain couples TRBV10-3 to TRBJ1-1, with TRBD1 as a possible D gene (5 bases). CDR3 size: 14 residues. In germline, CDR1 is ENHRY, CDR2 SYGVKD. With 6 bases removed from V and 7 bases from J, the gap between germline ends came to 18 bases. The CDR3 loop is CAIRTPWGEDEAFF. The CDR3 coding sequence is TGTGCCATCAGGACCCCCTGGGGGGAAGATGAAGCTTTCTTT.

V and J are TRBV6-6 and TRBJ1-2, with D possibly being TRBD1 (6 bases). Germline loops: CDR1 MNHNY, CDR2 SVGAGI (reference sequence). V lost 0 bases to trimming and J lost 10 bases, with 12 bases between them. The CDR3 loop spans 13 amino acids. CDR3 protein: CASSYSPGDDYTF. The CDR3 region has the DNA TGTGCCAGCAGTTACTCGCCAGGGGACGACTACACCTTC.

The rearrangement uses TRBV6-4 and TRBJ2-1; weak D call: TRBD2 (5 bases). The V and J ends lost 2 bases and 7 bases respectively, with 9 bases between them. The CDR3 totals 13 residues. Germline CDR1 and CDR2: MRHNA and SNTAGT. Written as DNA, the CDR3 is TGTGCCAGCAGTGACGGCCCGGGGAATGAGCAGTTCTTC. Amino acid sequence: CASSDGPGNEQFF.